This T cell receptor beta chain was documented in a study of breast tumors, draining lymph nodes, adjacent tissues. TCRdb fed the multiplex PCR reads into MiXCR, producing one record per CDR3 protein. In the table there are 200,000 or so distinct CDR3 sequences, approximately 33% of which are singletons. The lymph nodes were axillary draining lymph nodes from breast cancer patients. This clonotype was detected many times. Germline V CDR1 and CDR2: MGHRA, YSYEKL. Between the trimmed V and J ends, which lost 0 bases and 4 bases, there was a span of 9 bases. The CDR3 consists of 14 residues. Sequenced sample: axillary lymph node tissue. The V call is TRBV4-1, the J call TRBJ1-2; the D is unclear. The origin of this receptor is a female donor with breast cancer. Some clones in this sample may be carry-over from other donors' samples. CDR3 in amino acids: CASSQERVRYGYTF. The CDR3 DNA is TGCGCCAGCAGCCAAGAAAGGGTCCGCTATGGCTACACCTTC.